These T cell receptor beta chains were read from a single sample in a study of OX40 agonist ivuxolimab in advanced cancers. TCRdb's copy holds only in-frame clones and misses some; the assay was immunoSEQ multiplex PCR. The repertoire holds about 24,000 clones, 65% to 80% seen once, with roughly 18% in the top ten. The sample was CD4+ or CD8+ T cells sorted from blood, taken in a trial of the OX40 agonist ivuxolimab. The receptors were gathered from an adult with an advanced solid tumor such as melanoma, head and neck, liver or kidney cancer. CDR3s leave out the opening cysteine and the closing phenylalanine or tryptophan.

CDR3: ASSLSTPNEQF
V: TRBV5-1
J: TRBJ2-1

CDR3: ASSLGTNNEQF
V: TRBV11-3
J: TRBJ2-1

CDR3: ASSETAYNEKLF
V: TRBV9
J: TRBJ1-4

CDR3: ASSSDRGPDTEAF
V: TRBV28
J: TRBJ1-1

CDR3: ASSQVGGSEKLF
V: TRBV4-2
J: TRBJ1-4

CDR3: ASSLYLEQY
V: TRBV11-2
J: TRBJ2-7

CDR3: ASSLRTDEKLF
V: TRBV18
J: TRBJ1-4

CDR3: ASSVEGGGRPGTGELF
V: TRBV9
J: TRBJ2-2

CDR3: ASSLGSGRGHNEQF
V: TRBV5-1
J: TRBJ2-1

CDR3: ASSAGFIYEQY
V: TRBV27
J: -

CDR3: ASSLVGGHSPLH
V: TRBV7-2
J: TRBJ1-6

CDR3: ASSPSGSTGELF
V: TRBV25-1
J: TRBJ2-2

CDR3: ASSLGSYEQY
V: TRBV7-9
J: -

CDR3: ASSLWTGPLDTQY
V: TRBV5-1
J: TRBJ2-3

CDR3: ASSQVGRGMNTEAF
V: TRBV14
J: TRBJ1-1

CDR3: ASSIDQTALGTQY
V: TRBV19
J: TRBJ2-3

CDR3: ASSSQGYEQY
V: TRBV7-9
J: TRBJ2-7

CDR3: ASNGGRPQADTQY
V: TRBV2
J: TRBJ2-3

CDR3: ATLSSGRSSSYNEQF
V: TRBV7-3
J: TRBJ2-1

CDR3: ASGETGGSPKQY
V: TRBV5-1
J: TRBJ2-7